The next 26 T cell receptor beta chains were all read from a single sample in a study of T cells in Graves' hyperthyroidism and ophthalmopathy (dated by TCRdb to about 2019). Library construction relied on multiplex PCR. TCRdb shows the sequencer as Illumina HiSeq 2000. The TCR beta CDR3 regions were amplified from the RNA transcripts. The first round of RT-PCR for the TCR CDR3 was performed with the HTBI primer set and the Qiagen OneStep RT-PCR kit. The public reads were quality trimmed at Q25 with fastp and then assembled into clones with MiXCR by TCRdb, keeping productive beta chains. Rows with a matching CDR3 protein are joined into one entry that keeps the most common DNA and genes. In this sample the table shows about 320,000 distinct CDR3 sequences, approximately 15% of which occur a single time. Around 34% of the sample is in the top ten clones. What was sequenced was blood. The source of these receptors is a man aged 25 to 40 with Graves' hyperthyroidism.

The genes are TRBV19 and TRBJ1-6, with TRBD1 as a possible D gene (6 bases). V lost 2 bases, J lost 5 bases, and 10 bases lay in between. Per the germline V gene, CDR1 is LNHDA and CDR2 is SQIVND (reference sequence). The CDR3 is made up of 15 amino acids. The CDR3 DNA is TGTGCCAGTAGTATATGGAACAGGGATAATTCACCCCTCCACTTT. Translating gives CASSIWNRDNSPLHF.

This clonotype came up many times. The chain links TRBV2 to TRBJ2-5; possibly TRBD1 for D (6 bases). The germline CDR1 and CDR2 sequences are SNHLY and FYNNEI. The V end was cut by 6 bases, the J end by 0 bases, with 8 bases between. The CDR3 runs 13 residues. CDR3 residues: CASSWTDQETQYF. For the CDR3, the DNA is TGTGCCAGCAGCTGGACAGACCAAGAGACCCAGTACTTC.

About this clonotype itself: Just one base apart from a much larger clone, this may be a read error. The gene calls are TRBV19 and TRBJ2-7; 12 bases line up with TRBD2. Germline CDR1 and CDR2: LNHDA and SQIVND (reference sequence). V was pared by 2 bases and J by 7 bases, with 12 bases of the junction left unmatched. There are 17 residues in the CDR3. CDR3: CASSITGTSGRPVEQYF. The CDR3 DNA reads TGTGCCAGTAGTATAACCGGGACTAGCGGGCGCCCCGTTGAGCAGTACTTC.

This clonotype was counted ten times or more. The chain employs TRBV3-1 and TRBJ2-2; 8 positions agree with TRBD2. Losses at the gene ends were 4 bases for V and 3 bases for J; bases not matched to a gene: 7. CDR1 is LGHDT, CDR2 YNNKEL, per germline (reference sequence). The CDR3 loop spans 16 amino acids. The CDR3 bases are TGTGCCAGCAGCCCATGGAACGGGGGGGACACCGGGGAGCTGTTTTTT. Its translation is CASSPWNGGDTGELFF. Full variable domain (outside the CDR3, taken from reference TRBV3-1 and TRBJ2-2): DTAVSQTPKYLVTQMGNDKSIKCEQNLGHDTMYWYKQDSKKFLKIMFSYNNKELIINETVPNRFSPKSPDKAHLNLHINSLELGDSAVYFCASSPWNGGDTGELFFGEGSRLTVL.

The chain uses TRBV6-1 and TRBJ1-2; D may be TRBD1 (6 bases). The germline V and J ends were trimmed by 7 bases and 4 bases, with 13 bases remaining between them. This CDR3 is built from 13 residues. The germline V gene has CDR1 MNHNS and CDR2 SASEGT. The CDR3 loop is CASKGVPSYGYTF. DNA for the CDR3: TGTGCCAGCAAGGGGGTACCGAGCTATGGCTACACCTTC.

This clonotype was observed many times. The chain has TRBV7-8 and TRBJ2-1; 8 bases map to TRBD1. The junction had 7 bases not matched to a gene; V was cut back by 7 bases and J by 2 bases. Germline loops: CDR1 SGHVS, CDR2 FQNEAQ. The CDR3 length is 15 residues. CDR3 amino acids: CASNQRTGPYNEQFF. The CDR3 nucleotides read TGTGCCAGCAACCAAAGGACAGGGCCCTACAATGAGCAGTTCTTC.

The rearrangement uses TRBV5-1 and TRBJ2-2; weak D call: TRBD2 (6 bases). The CDR3 is 14 residues long. The V end lost 5 bases, the J end lost 3 bases, and 11 bases lay between the germline ends. Germline V CDR1 and CDR2: SGHRS, YFSETQ. Here the CDR3 reads CASRSSDYTGELFF. The CDR3 nucleotides read TGCGCCAGCAGGTCTAGCGATTACACCGGGGAGCTGTTTTTT. The full variable domain, its missing parts supplied by reference TRBV5-1 and TRBJ2-2, is KAGVTQTPRYLIKTRGQQVTLSCSPISGHRSVSWYQQTPGQGLQFLFEYFSETQRNKGNFPGRFSGRQFSNSRSEMNVSTLELGDSALYLCASRSSDYTGELFFGEGSRLTVL.

J is TRBJ1-4 and V is TRBV7-9; D might be TRBD1 (6 bases). Germline V CDR1 and CDR2: SEHNR, FQNEAQ (reference sequence). CDR3 length: 14 residues. The V end was cut by 3 bases, the J end by 8 bases, with 13 bases between. This CDR3 reads CASSFVLQGEKLFF. The DNA for the CDR3 is TGTGCCAGCAGCTTCGTGCTGCAGGGGGAAAAACTGTTTTTT.

This clonotype was recorded many times. CDR3 region: CAWSPSWGGAFF. The CDR3 DNA follows: TGTGCCTGGAGTCCTTCTTGGGGAGGAGCTTTCTTT. This rearrangement joins TRBV30 to TRBJ1-1; D ambiguous. This CDR3 has 12 residues. Trimming cost V 2 bases and J 10 bases, with 14 bases left between them. Germline CDR1 GTSNPN, CDR2 SVGIG (reference sequence).

The rearrangement joins TRBV29-1 to TRBJ2-1; TRBD1 matches at 8 bases. The germline gives CDR1 SQVTM, CDR2 ANQGSEA. This CDR3 region has 12 residues. The V and J ends lost 8 bases and 8 bases, in that order; junction bases with no gene match: 8. The CDR3 DNA reads as TGCAGCACAGGGGGGCAAATCGATGAGCAGTTCTTC. Amino acids: CSTGGQIDEQFF.

In its sample, this clonotype was seen many times. This chain connects TRBV5-8 to TRBJ2-3; no definite D call. The germline gives CDR1 SGHTS, CDR2 YDEGEE. CDR3 length: 14 amino acids. V lost 6 bases and J lost 6, with 17 bases in between. As DNA, the CDR3 is TGTGCCAGCAAAGGCCCTTCTCGCTTCGATACGCAGTATTTT. It yields the protein CASKGPSRFDTQYF.

The gene calls are TRBV9 and TRBJ2-7; perhaps D is TRBD1 or TRBD2 (5 bases each). The V gene's germline CDR1 is SGDLS and CDR2 YYNGEE. V gave up 0 bases and J gave up 9 bases, with 19 bases separating them. The CDR3 is 15 residues long. The CDR3 spells CASSVDPGGALGQYF. CDR3 nucleotides: TGTGCCAGCAGCGTAGACCCTGGGGGTGCGTTGGGGCAGTACTTC.

This clonotype was recorded at least ten times. V usage is TRBV3-1 and J usage is TRBJ1-1; D is unclear. The V gene lost 0 bases and the J gene lost 2 bases, with 4 bases spanning the gap. This CDR3 is built from 13 residues. Per the germline V gene, CDR1 is LGHDT and CDR2 is YNNKEL (reference sequence). The CDR3 bases are TGTGCCAGCAGCCAAGAGAGAAACACTGAAGCTTTCTTT. It specifies CASSQERNTEAFF.

This chain connects TRBV28 to TRBJ1-2, with TRBD1 as a possible D gene (6 bases). The germline V and J ends were trimmed by 7 bases and 4 bases, with 19 bases remaining between them. The CDR3 covers 15 residues. Germline CDR1 and CDR2: MDHEN and SYDVKM. For the CDR3, the DNA is TGTGCCAGCACCACTCGGCTCTCAGGGGCCTATGGCTACACCTTC. Its translation: CASTTRLSGAYGYTF.

This clonotype has ten or more counts. The rearrangement uses TRBV18 and TRBJ2-5, with 7 positions matching TRBD2. Trimming took 3 bases from V and 2 from J; bases not matched to a gene: 6. Germline V gives CDR1 KGHSH, CDR2 LQKENI. The CDR3 totals 15 residues. The CDR3 nucleotides read TGTGCCAGCTCACCTAAGGCTAGCGGACAAGAGACCCAGTACTTC. Its protein product is CASSPKASGQETQYF.

This clonotype was seen repeatedly, ten times or more. This chain uses TRBV11-2 with TRBJ1-1; 8 bases are a match to TRBD1. CDR1 is SGHAT and CDR2 is FQNNGV in the germline V gene. The CDR3 totals 12 residues. Germline trimming cut 5 bases from V and 8 bases from J; bases unmatched to any gene: 4. CDR3 nucleotide sequence: TGTGCCAGCAGCGCCGACAGGGGAGAAGCTTTCTTT. Residues: CASSADRGEAFF.

This clonotype has ten or more counts. This rearrangement joins TRBV5-4 to TRBJ2-3; 9 nucleotides align to TRBD2. J lost 2 bases, V lost 4 bases, and 5 bases had no gene match. Germline V gene sequence: CDR1 SGHNT, CDR2 YYREEE (reference sequence). The CDR3 runs 15 residues. The CDR3 nucleotides are TGTGCCAGCAGCCAGACTAGCGGCCCCACAGATACGCAGTATTTT. Translating gives CASSQTSGPTDTQYF.

This clonotype appeared many times. This sequence joins TRBV18 and TRBJ2-5; D not resolved. Per germline, CDR1 KGHSH and CDR2 LQKENI. The CDR3 covers 14 residues. V lost 1 base to trimming and J lost 1 base, with 7 bases between them. CDR3 residues: CASSPQAGQETQYF. The CDR3 DNA reads as TGTGCCAGCTCACCACAGGCAGGCCAAGAGACCCAGTACTTC.

This clonotype came up many times. V is TRBV11-2 and J is TRBJ2-3, with D perhaps assigned TRBD1 or TRBD2 (5 bases each). CDR1 is SGHAT and CDR2 is FQNNGV in the germline V gene. CDR3 length: 17 amino acids. Trimming left V 5 bases short and J 0 bases short, with 18 bases between. CDR3 in amino acids: CASSDGSRGTSTDTQYF. The CDR3 region has the DNA TGTGCCAGCAGCGACGGTAGCCGAGGGACCAGCACAGATACGCAGTATTTT.

The sample holds many counts of this clonotype. V usage is TRBV7-2 and J usage is TRBJ2-5; TRBD1 or TRBD2 may be the D gene (5 bases each). V shed 5 bases and J shed 4 bases, with 8 bases lying between them. Germline V gene sequence: CDR1 SGHTA, CDR2 FQGNSA. This CDR3 spans 12 amino acids. The CDR3 loop is CASSRDLETQYF. CDR3 nucleotide sequence: TGTGCCAGCAGCCGGGACCTAGAGACCCAGTACTTC.

In its sample, this clonotype was seen many times. The chain has TRBV7-3 and TRBJ2-7; either TRBD1 or TRBD2 may supply D (5 bases each). This CDR3 is built from 12 residues. The V end lost 8 bases, the J end lost 2 bases, and 10 bases lay between the germline ends. Germline V gene sequence: CDR1 SGHTA, CDR2 FQGTGA. The CDR3: CASGTNPYEQYF. The CDR3 region has the DNA TGTGCCAGCGGGACCAACCCCTACGAGCAGTACTTC.

The rearrangement links TRBV7-9 to TRBJ2-7, with 9 bases matching TRBD2. The germline gives CDR1 SEHNR, CDR2 FQNEAQ (reference sequence). The CDR3 is made up of 14 amino acids. V was clipped by 6 bases and J by 5 bases; unmatched bases: 8. The CDR3 DNA reads as TGTGCCAGCAGTCAACCGGGACTAGCTCACGAGCAGTACTTC. It yields the protein CASSQPGLAHEQYF.

J is TRBJ2-3 and V is TRBV6-1; no clear D gene. Germline-derived CDR1 and CDR2 are MNHNS and SASEGT. V was trimmed by 7 bases and J by 2 bases, leaving 10 bases between them. The CDR3 sequence is 13 residues long. CDR3: CASTRATTDTQYF. CDR3 nucleotides: TGTGCCAGCACGAGAGCCACCACAGATACGCAGTATTTT.

The table lists this clonotype with many counts. CDR3 coding DNA: TGCGCCAGCAGCTTGAACAGCAATGAGCAGTTCTTC. Translation: CASSLNSNEQFF. The rearrangement uses TRBV5-1 and TRBJ2-1, with D uncertain. The length of the CDR3 is 12 residues. In germline, CDR1 is SGHRS, CDR2 YFSETQ. The V and J ends lost 1 base and 6 bases respectively, with 5 bases between them.

This clonotype has just a few counts. The V call is TRBV2, the J call TRBJ1-4, with D uncertain. CDR3 length equals 14 residues. From germline, CDR1 is SNHLY and CDR2 FYNNEI. The V gene lost 7 bases and the J gene lost 0 bases, with 9 bases spanning the gap. CDR3 sequence (DNA): TGTGCCAGCAAGCAACAGCCAACTAATGAAAAACTGTTTTTT. Translating it yields CASKQQPTNEKLFF.

Many counts were recorded for this clonotype. CDR3 loop: CASSPLDVNTEAFF. CDR3 sequence (DNA): TGTGCCAGCTCACCACTCGATGTTAACACTGAAGCTTTCTTT. The chain couples TRBV18 to TRBJ1-1; no firm D call. With 1 base removed from V and 2 bases from J, the gap between germline ends came to 8 bases. Looked up from germline, CDR1 is KGHSH and CDR2 is LQKENI. The CDR3 extends over 14 amino acids. Based on the CDR3 plus reference TRBV18 and TRBJ1-1, the full variable domain is NAGVMQNPRHLVRRRGQEARLRCSPMKGHSHVYWYRQLPEEGLKFMVYLQKENIIDESGMPKERFSAEFPKEGPSILRIQQVVRGDSAAYFCASSPLDVNTEAFFGQGTRLTVV.